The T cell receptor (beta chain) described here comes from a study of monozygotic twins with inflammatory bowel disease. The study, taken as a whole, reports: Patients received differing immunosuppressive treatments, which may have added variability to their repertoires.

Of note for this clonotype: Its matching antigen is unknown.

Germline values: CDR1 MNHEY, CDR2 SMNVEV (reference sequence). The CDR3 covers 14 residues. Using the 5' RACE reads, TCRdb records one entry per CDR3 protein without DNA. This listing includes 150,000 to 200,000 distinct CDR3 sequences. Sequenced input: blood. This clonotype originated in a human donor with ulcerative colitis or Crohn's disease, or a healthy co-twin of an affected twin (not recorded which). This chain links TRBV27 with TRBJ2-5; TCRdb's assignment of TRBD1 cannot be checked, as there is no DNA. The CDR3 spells CASSLSGAEGTQYF.